The rows below give T cell receptor beta chains drawn from one sample of a study of T cell responses to AZD1222 COVID-19 vaccine. The table came from immunoSEQ multiplex PCR; TCRdb's copy has only in-frame clones and leaves some out. The profile shows approximately 82,000 clones, roughly nine tenths of them singletons. The sequencing here drew on peripheral blood, taken 28 days after the second AZD1222 dose. The receptors here all came from an adult who received the AZD1222 COVID-19 vaccine. Each CDR3 is given with its conserved first and last residue. Fields, in order: CDR3 DNA, CDR3 protein, J gene, clone size, V gene, D gene. A D gene is named only where the DNA matches it firmly. Clone size is given for some rows only: seen once, a few or many times, or a class if the clone is expanded.

TGTGCCAGCAGCGTGGGCAGAACAAACATGCAAGCTGAAAAACTGTTTTTT | CASSVGRTNMQAEKLFF | TRBJ1-4 | - | TRBV9 | -
TGTGCCAGCAGCGTAGCGGGGGGGAATGAGCAGTTCTTC | CASSVAGGNEQFF | TRBJ2-1 | - | TRBV7-3 | TRBD2
TGTGCCTGGACAGGGGGCGCTTCCGAAGCTTTCTTT | CAWTGGASEAFF | TRBJ1-1 | - | TRBV30 | TRBD1
TGTGCCAGCAGCCTCTTATCGGGGGCGAACACTGAAGCTTTCTTT | CASSLLSGANTEAFF | TRBJ1-1 | - | TRBV7-8 | -
TGCGCCAGCAGCCAAGAGACAGGGCGGAATGAAGCTTTCTTT | CASSQETGRNEAFF | TRBJ1-1 | - | TRBV4-1 | TRBD1
TGTGCCAGCAGTTGGGACACCACTGCCGCCCTCGAAGCTTTCTTT | CASSWDTTAALEAFF | TRBJ1-1 | few | TRBV6-2/TRBV6-3 | -
TGTGCCAGCAAAAGTAGTTCACCCCTCCACTTT | CASKSSSPLHF | TRBJ1-6 | - | TRBV2 | -
TGTGCCAGCAGCTTATCCGTCGGGGGGCGAAAACAAGAGACCCAGTACTTC | CASSLSVGGRKQETQYF | TRBJ2-5 | - | TRBV11-3 | -
TGTGCCAGTAGGGCCGGGGGGGCAGATACGCAGTATTTT | CASRAGGADTQYF | TRBJ2-3 | - | TRBV19 | TRBD2
TGTGCCAGCAACCAGGGCAGGGGCAATCAGCCCCAGCATTTT | CASNQGRGNQPQHF | TRBJ1-5 | - | TRBV6-6 | -
TGTGCCAGCAGCCAAGCCGGGAACTATGGCTACACCTTC | CASSQAGNYGYTF | TRBJ1-2 | - | TRBV3-1/TRBV3-2 | -
TGTGCCAGTGAAAGCCCCTCTGGAAACACCATATATTTT | CASESPSGNTIYF | TRBJ1-3 | - | TRBV6-5 | -
TGTGCCAGCAGTTTAAGGACTGGGGCCCAGCATTTT | CASSLRTGAQHF | TRBJ1-5 | - | TRBV28 | -
TGTGCCAGCTCGCAAACACCCCCAGGAGCAACTAATGAAAAACTGTTTTTT | CASSQTPPGATNEKLFF | TRBJ1-4 | - | TRBV18 | -